This TCR beta chain is from a study of PD-1 blockade in classical Hodgkin lymphoma (dated by TCRdb to between 2020 and 2021). A note on the overall study: Nivolumab dosing was 3 mg/kg intravenously every 2 weeks, continuing until either disease progression or unacceptable toxicity. A peripheral blood immune signature of response to PD-1 blockade in classical Hodgkin lymphoma was defined using TCR beta sequencing and CyTOF.

The Qiagen DNeasy kit was used to extract genomic DNA both from unsorted PBMCs and from the negatively selected CD4+ and CD8+ fractions. Using primers that anneal to V and J segments, immunoSEQ multiplex PCR amplified the TCR beta CDR3 regions. A synthetic immune receptor repertoire was used to minimize amplification bias, and any remaining bias was removed computationally after sequencing. The original pipeline was this. Custom Python scripts were used to quantify repertoire diversity as the Shannon entropy index. Unsorted, CD4+ and CD8+ repertoires were analyzed separately, except in combined analyses where CD4+ and CD8+ sequences were merged in silico. Clonal expansion was defined as at least a 2-fold frequency increase after treatment relative to C1D1, with a pseudocount of 0.5 for undetected baseline clones. Singleton clones were defined as clones with 0 or 1 copy at C1D1, and non-singleton clones were defined as clones with 2 or more copies. By matching protein sequences in sorted samples from the same patient, clones expanded in unsorted samples were annotated as CD4+, CD8+ or unknown. Wilcoxon tests were applied to paired samples to test diversity changes from C1D1 to C4D1. TCRdb took over this immuneACCESS table, retaining in-frame rearrangements with V and J assigned. Such tables are incomplete; in checked studies, under half of the missing clones stem from an unresolved V gene, and the remainder is unexplained. Clonal size and the V and J genes are those of that table, whereas D and trimming came from the DNA. Recorded for this sample are approximately 89,000 clones; about 83% of them occurred a single time. The ten most abundant clones make up 17% of the sample.

Comments on this clone: Its specific antigen is unknown. Base-call qualities are not available, and no considerably larger clone is one nucleotide away.

The CDR3 has 18 amino acids, counting the end cysteine and phenylalanine. Of the read, only the CDR3 DNA is kept; its 54 bases are in frame from base 1. The germline V gene (reference sequence) gives CDR1 as MNHEY and CDR2 as SMNVEV. Trimming accounts for 1 base at V and 8 bases at J, while the number of junction bases matched to no gene is 11. Study-level results and caveats: Only a single clinical trial cohort was studied, and what caused the repertoire differences, possibly disease activity or prior therapy, remained undefined. Baseline TCR diversity was reported to be lower in newly diagnosed patients than in healthy donors, and even lower in relapsed/refractory patients. Among trial patients, those achieving complete response had baseline diversity similar to that of newly diagnosed patients, while diversity was significantly lower in partial responders and progressors. A significant rise by C4D1 was seen in CD4+ but not CD8+ TCR diversity (p=0.0027 vs p=0.16), with the rise being most apparent in complete responders (p=0.02). Patients starting nivolumab less than 1 year after ASCT had lower diversity and were excluded from later analyses to avoid confounding by immune reconstitution.

The time point label on this specimen signifies: cycle 4 day 1 (C4D1), after 5 to 7 weeks of nivolumab. Every trial patient had relapsed after autologous stem cell transplantation, and cohorts A, B and C differed in prior brentuximab vedotin exposure. The trial cohort was composed of over 50 patients with relapsed/refractory classical Hodgkin lymphoma, for whom complete response, partial response or progressive disease was recorded as best overall response. Trial patients were treated with single-agent nivolumab in the multi-cohort phase II CheckMate 205 trial. An independent review committee assessed best overall response using the 2007 International Working Group response criteria. Trial PBMCs were collected immediately before nivolumab initiation (C1D1) and during therapy at cycle 2 day 1 and cycle 4 day 1. After peripheral blood was drawn into 8 mL Vacutainer Cell Preparation Tubes, PBMCs were isolated by centrifugation and then cryopreserved.

Sequencing used peripheral blood mononuclear cells (PBMCs), obtained before the fourth cycle of nivolumab. The sequence is built from TRBV27 and TRBJ2-1, with 13 central nucleotides matching TRBD2. This receptor was identified in a human donor with classical Hodgkin lymphoma. The DNA sequence follows: TGTGCCAGCAGTTTATTCGGGATAACTAGCGGGAGGGACGATGAGCAGTTCTTC. The resulting protein is CASSLFGITSGRDDEQFF.